This T cell receptor beta chain was obtained from a study of blood T cells in healthy people across ages (dated by TCRdb to between 2014 and 2017). At the level of the whole study: In model experiments, template switching captured roughly one uniquely barcoded TCR beta cDNA molecule for every two T cells. The study analyzed two additional independent replicas of 1 million unique cDNA reads from the same blood draw for two donors, one aged 18 to 30 and one aged 80 or older. To avoid experimental bias, donors of different ages were randomly spread across the sequencing lanes. The donors were split into four age groups: young (average 16 years), middle-aged (about 40), aged (about 62) and long-lived (about 82). Age-related changes in TCR beta repertoire diversity were measured in the study by deep sequencing normalized with unique cDNA molecular identifiers. General conclusions and limits of the study: Observed TCR beta diversity per million T cells fell roughly linearly with age, and a significant reduction was already apparent by age around 39. Bulk unsorted PBMC profiling prevented conclusive comparison of naive and antigen-experienced compartments. Estimates of total diversity based on one million sequenced T cells were regarded as lower bounds and as underestimates. Because donor CMV infection status was unknown, age-related changes in expanded clonotypes were potentially confounded. Compared with the aged group, the long-lived group had more naive CD4+ T cells, fewer expanded clones and increased TCR diversity, a pattern suggesting age selection. Observed TCR beta diversity correlated strongly with the percentage of naive T cells measured by flow cytometry.

Receptors were amplified or captured by 5' RACE. This sample was sequenced with an Illumina HiSeq 2500. A second PCR of roughly 7 to 11 cycles was performed with a sample-barcoded 5' primer and a J-beta primer mix. A unique molecular identifier was introduced onto each TCR beta cDNA molecule by a template-switch 5' adaptor carrying 12 random nucleotides. At least 2.5 million CDR3-containing paired-end reads were obtained from each sample. The Mint cDNA synthesis kit, primed by a TRBC-specific oligonucleotide, was used to synthesize first-strand cDNA from all RNA. After uracil-DNA glycosylase treatment, a first 18-cycle PCR used universal primers M1SS and BC2_uni_R on all cDNA. The study's own analysis went as follows. Each sample was normalized by randomly selecting 1 million high-quality reads, each carrying a distinct molecular identifier. Reads sharing molecular identifiers were discarded rather than binned into consensus sequences. MiTCR, set to a Q25 quality threshold and the strictest error-elimination algorithm, was used for CDR3 identification, clonotype clustering and error correction. Lower-bound total TCR beta diversity was estimated with a nonparametric unseen species model using Euler transformation. TCRdb passed the public sequencing reads through fastp at Q25 and MiXCR, retaining productive beta sequences. All rows with the same CDR3 protein become a single entry with the most common DNA and genes. For this entry, the V and J calls and clone size follow TCRdb and not the study's own pipeline. In all, the sample holds about 1.7 million distinct CDR3 sequences, and approximately 28% of those were seen once. The ten largest make up roughly 8% of the sample.

The donors were roughly 40 Caucasian individuals from Russia, aged roughly 6 to 100 years, who were systemically healthy. Each donor gave approximately 9.3 milliliters of peripheral blood, collected into EDTA-treated Vacutainer tubes. Ficoll-Paque density-gradient centrifugation was used to isolate PBMCs, with at least 7 million per sample. Total RNA was extracted from PBMCs with Trizol reagent, with at least 6 micrograms obtained per sample. For every donor, flow cytometry on a PBMC aliquot measured the percentage of naive CD45RAhigh/CD27high T cells. Measured from the cysteine to the phenylalanine, the CDR3 is 13 residues long. The only DNA kept is the CDR3, 39 bases in frame from the first base. CDR1 and CDR2, looked up from the germline V gene, are ENHRY and SYGVKD. Points on this clonotype: The antigen it recognizes is unknown. A read error is possible here, since a much larger clone lies one base away.

Sequencing was done on a sample of blood. Recombination joined TRBV10-3 with TRBJ2-5, and the D gene may be TRBD2, 6 bases matching. The sequence was obtained from a woman aged 30 to 39 in good health. The CDR3 is CTIRTGDQETQYF. The nucleotide sequence is TGTACCATCAGGACGGGAGACCAAGAGACCCAGTACTTC.